The following is a TCR beta chain sequence with its context. Sequenced by immunoSEQ multiplex PCR; TCRdb stores in-frame clones only, minus some. The table has 160,000 or so clones, nearly 80% seen once. These data are taken from a study of blood T cell repertoires in COVID-19. Study overall: T cells, B-cell-depleted T cells, or PBMCs supplied cDNA or gDNA.

This CDR3 contains 17 residues. Germline-derived CDR1 and CDR2 are SNHLY and FYNNEI. The ends lost 1 base at V and 8 bases at J; junction bases unmatched: 8. Sequencing was performed on peripheral blood. V usage is TRBV2 and J usage is TRBJ2-1; 13 nucleotides line up with TRBD2. The receptor's source is a woman older than 75 with acute or convalescent COVID-19. CDR3 DNA sequence: TGTGCCAGCAGTGAAGTGAAGGGACTAGCGGGGCAGGATGAGCAGTTCTTC. Its protein product is CASSEVKGLAGQDEQFF.